This is a list of T cell receptor beta chains from one sample in a study of PD-L1 blockade in urothelial cancer. Profiled with immunoSEQ multiplex PCR; TCRdb holds only in-frame clones, not every one. The data show tens of thousands of clones, with 85% to 95% seen just once and 7.5% to 10% held by the top ten. The sample in question was PBMCs, obtained around atezolizumab (anti-PD-L1) treatment. The receptors shown here come from a man aged 55-75 years with urothelial cancer. The CDR3 runs from the conserved cysteine through the conserved F or W. Each record gives: V gene, J gene, D gene, CDR3 protein, CDR3 DNA. D genes are given only for firm matches.

v_call: TRBV5-1
j_call: TRBJ2-5
d_call: TRBD2
cdr3_aa: CASSVGTRAQETQYF
cdr3_nt: TGCGCCAGCAGCGTAGGGACTAGGGCTCAAGAGACCCAGTACTTC

v_call: TRBV2
j_call: TRBJ2-2
d_call: .
cdr3_aa: CASRAQGSGELFF
cdr3_nt: TGTGCCAGCAGAGCCCAGGGTTCCGGGGAGCTGTTTTTT

v_call: TRBV4-3
j_call: TRBJ2-1
d_call: .
cdr3_aa: CASSQDGGLLNEQFF
cdr3_nt: TGCGCCAGCAGCCAAGATGGAGGACTCCTTAATGAGCAGTTCTTC

v_call: TRBV12-2
j_call: TRBJ1-2
d_call: .
cdr3_aa: CASRALDFKNYGYTF
cdr3_nt: TGTGCAAGTCGCGCTCTGGACTTCAAGAACTATGGCTACACCTTC

v_call: TRBV19
j_call: TRBJ1-3
d_call: .
cdr3_aa: CASSIGGGNTIYF
cdr3_nt: TGTGCCAGTAGTATCGGGGGTGGAAACACCATATATTTT

v_call: TRBV4-1
j_call: TRBJ2-7
d_call: TRBD1
cdr3_aa: CASSQDLDRRSYEQYF
cdr3_nt: TGCGCCAGCAGCCAAGATCTGGACAGGCGCTCCTACGAGCAGTACTTC

v_call: TRBV11-1
j_call: TRBJ2-5
d_call: .
cdr3_aa: CASSSRGKETQYF
cdr3_nt: TGTGCCAGCAGCTCTAGGGGAAAAGAGACCCAGTACTTC

v_call: TRBV11-1
j_call: TRBJ2-2
d_call: .
cdr3_aa: CASSFGQGWDTGELFF
cdr3_nt: TGTGCCAGCAGCTTCGGGCAGGGCTGGGACACCGGGGAGCTGTTTTTT

v_call: TRBV30
j_call: TRBJ2-7
d_call: TRBD2
cdr3_aa: CAWSVRGGRGPYEQYF
cdr3_nt: TGTGCCTGGAGTGTACGGGGTGGGAGGGGACCCTACGAGCAGTACTTC

v_call: TRBV2
j_call: TRBJ2-3
d_call: .
cdr3_aa: CARKRTSSTDTQYF
cdr3_nt: TGTGCCAGAAAAAGGACATCTAGCACAGATACGCAGTATTTT

v_call: TRBV9
j_call: TRBJ1-3
d_call: .
cdr3_aa: CASSDRDTGNTIYF
cdr3_nt: TGTGCCAGCAGCGACCGGGACACTGGAAACACCATATATTTT

v_call: TRBV7-9
j_call: TRBJ1-5
d_call: TRBD1
cdr3_aa: CAIDEGAGNQPQHF
cdr3_nt: TGTGCCATAGATGAGGGGGCCGGCAATCAGCCCCAGCATTTT

v_call: TRBV7-9
j_call: TRBJ1-1
d_call: .
cdr3_aa: CASSLPGLPEAFF
cdr3_nt: TGTGCCAGCAGCTTACCAGGATTGCCAGAAGCTTTCTTT

v_call: TRBV15
j_call: TRBJ2-7
d_call: TRBD1
cdr3_aa: CATSADRGLYEQYF
cdr3_nt: TGTGCCACCAGCGCGGACAGGGGGCTCTACGAGCAGTACTTC

v_call: TRBV2
j_call: TRBJ1-1
d_call: .
cdr3_aa: CASIYGQMNTEAFF
cdr3_nt: TGTGCCAGCATATACGGACAGATGAACACTGAAGCTTTCTTT

v_call: TRBV7-8
j_call: TRBJ2-7
d_call: .
cdr3_aa: CASSLGLARAYEQYF
cdr3_nt: TGTGCCAGCAGCTTAGGGCTAGCGAGAGCCTACGAGCAGTACTTC